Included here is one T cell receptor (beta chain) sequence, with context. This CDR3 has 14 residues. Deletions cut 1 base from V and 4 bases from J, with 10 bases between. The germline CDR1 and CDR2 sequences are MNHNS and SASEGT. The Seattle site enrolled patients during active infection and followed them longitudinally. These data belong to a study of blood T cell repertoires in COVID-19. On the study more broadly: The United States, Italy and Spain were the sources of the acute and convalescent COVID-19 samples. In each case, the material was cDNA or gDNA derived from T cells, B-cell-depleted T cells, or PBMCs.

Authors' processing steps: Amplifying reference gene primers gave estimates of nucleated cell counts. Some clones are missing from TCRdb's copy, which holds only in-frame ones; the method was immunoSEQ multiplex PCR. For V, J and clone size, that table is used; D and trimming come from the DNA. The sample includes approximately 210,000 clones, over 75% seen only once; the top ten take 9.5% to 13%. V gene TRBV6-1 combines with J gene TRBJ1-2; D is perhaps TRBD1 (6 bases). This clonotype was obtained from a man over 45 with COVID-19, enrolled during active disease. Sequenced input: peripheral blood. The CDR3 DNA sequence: TGTGCCAGCAGTGAAGGGACAGCTCCCTATGGCTACACCTTC. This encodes CASSEGTAPYGYTF.